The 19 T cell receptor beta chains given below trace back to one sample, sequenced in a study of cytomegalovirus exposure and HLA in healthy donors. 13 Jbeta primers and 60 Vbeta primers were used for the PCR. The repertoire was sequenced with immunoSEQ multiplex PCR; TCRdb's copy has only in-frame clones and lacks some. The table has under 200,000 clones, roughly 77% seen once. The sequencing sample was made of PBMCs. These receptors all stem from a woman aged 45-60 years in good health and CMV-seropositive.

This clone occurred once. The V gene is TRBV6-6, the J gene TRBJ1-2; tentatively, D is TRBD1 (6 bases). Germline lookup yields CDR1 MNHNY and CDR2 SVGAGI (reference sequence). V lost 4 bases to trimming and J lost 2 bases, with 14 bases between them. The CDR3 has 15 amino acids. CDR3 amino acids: CASSSGGPENYGYTF. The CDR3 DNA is TGTGCCAGCAGTTCGGGGGGCCCCGAGAACTATGGCTACACCTTC.

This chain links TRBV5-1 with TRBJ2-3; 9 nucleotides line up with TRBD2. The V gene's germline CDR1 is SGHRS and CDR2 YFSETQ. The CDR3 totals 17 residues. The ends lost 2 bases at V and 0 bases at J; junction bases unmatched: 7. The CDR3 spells CASSFGAGGVSTDTQYF. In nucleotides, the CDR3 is TGCGCCAGCAGCTTCGGCGCGGGGGGGGTTAGCACAGATACGCAGTATTTT.

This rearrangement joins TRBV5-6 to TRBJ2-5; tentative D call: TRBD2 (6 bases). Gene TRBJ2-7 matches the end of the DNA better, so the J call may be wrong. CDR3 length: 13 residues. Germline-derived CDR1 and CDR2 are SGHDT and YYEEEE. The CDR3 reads CASSLALAPEQYF. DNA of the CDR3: TGTGCCAGCAGCTTGGCACTAGCCCCCGAGCAGTACTTC.

The CDR3 region is CASSYGPGDREGEQYF. The CDR3, as DNA: TGTGCCAGCAGTTATGGTCCCGGGGACAGGGAAGGCGAGCAGTACTTC. V usage is TRBV6-6 and J usage is TRBJ2-7; TRBD1 matches 9 bases. The CDR3 runs 16 residues. V lost 3 bases, J lost 6 bases, and 12 bases stayed unmatched. The germline CDR1 and CDR2 sequences are MNHNY and SVGAGI (reference sequence).

CDR3 nucleotide sequence: TGTGCCAGCAGCTTAACGGGTACGATGTTGCTACGCACTGAAGCTTTCTTT. Encoded protein: CASSLTGTMLLRTEAFF. The rearrangement joins TRBV7-2 to TRBJ1-1; the D is unclear. V was cut by 2 bases and J by 4 bases, with 20 bases left in between. Germline values: CDR1 SGHTA, CDR2 FQGNSA. CDR3 size: 17 residues.

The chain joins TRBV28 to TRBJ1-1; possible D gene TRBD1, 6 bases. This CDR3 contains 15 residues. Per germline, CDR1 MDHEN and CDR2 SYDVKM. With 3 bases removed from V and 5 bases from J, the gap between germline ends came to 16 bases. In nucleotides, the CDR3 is TGTGCCAGCAGTTTGCCCCGCGGGGGCCGGACTGAAGCTTTCTTT. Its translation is CASSLPRGGRTEAFF.

The CDR3 loop is CASSTGMGTDTDTQYF. The CDR3 DNA follows: TGTGCCAGCAGCACAGGGATGGGTACGGACACAGATACGCAGTATTTT. The chain has TRBV5-4 and TRBJ2-3; tentative D call: TRBD1 (6 bases). Germline V gene data show CDR1 as SGHNT and CDR2 as YYREEE (reference sequence). With 4 bases removed from V and 2 bases from J, the gap between germline ends came to 17 bases. The CDR3 extends over 16 amino acids.

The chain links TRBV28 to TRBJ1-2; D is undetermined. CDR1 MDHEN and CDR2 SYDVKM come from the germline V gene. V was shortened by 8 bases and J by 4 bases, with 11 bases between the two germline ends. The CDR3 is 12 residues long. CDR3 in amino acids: CASQAERYGYTF. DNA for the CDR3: TGTGCCAGCCAAGCAGAGCGCTATGGCTACACCTTC.

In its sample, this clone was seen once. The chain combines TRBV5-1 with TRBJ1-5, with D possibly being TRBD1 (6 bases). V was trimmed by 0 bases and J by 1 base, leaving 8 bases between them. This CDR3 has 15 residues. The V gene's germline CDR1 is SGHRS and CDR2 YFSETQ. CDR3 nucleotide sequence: TGCGCCAGCAGCTTGGCTGGACAGAGCAATCAGCCCCAGCATTTT. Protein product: CASSLAGQSNQPQHF.

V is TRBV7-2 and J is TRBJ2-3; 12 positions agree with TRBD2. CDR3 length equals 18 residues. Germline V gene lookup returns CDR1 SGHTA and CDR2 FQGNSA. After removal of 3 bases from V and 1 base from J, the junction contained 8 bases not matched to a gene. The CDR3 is CASSFPLAGGPGTDTQYF. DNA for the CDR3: TGTGCCAGCAGCTTCCCCCTAGCGGGGGGGCCAGGCACAGATACGCAGTATTTT.

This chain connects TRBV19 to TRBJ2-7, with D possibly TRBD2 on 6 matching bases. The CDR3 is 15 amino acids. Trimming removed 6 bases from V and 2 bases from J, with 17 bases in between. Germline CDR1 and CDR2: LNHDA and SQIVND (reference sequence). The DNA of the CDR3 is TGTGCCAGTAGCCCCCTCGGGGGAAGAACCTACGAGCAGTACTTC. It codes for CASSPLGGRTYEQYF.

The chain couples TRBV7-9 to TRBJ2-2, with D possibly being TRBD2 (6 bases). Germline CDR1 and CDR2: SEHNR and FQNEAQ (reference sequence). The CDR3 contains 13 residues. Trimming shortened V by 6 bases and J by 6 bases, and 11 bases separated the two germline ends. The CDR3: CASSTGDSGELFF. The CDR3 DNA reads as TGTGCCAGCAGTACGGGGGATTCCGGGGAGCTGTTTTTT. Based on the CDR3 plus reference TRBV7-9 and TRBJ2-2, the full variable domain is DTGVSQNPRHKITKRGQNVTFRCDPISEHNRLYWYRQTLGQGPEFLTYFQNEAQLEKSRLLSDRFSAERPKGSFSTLEIQRTEQGDSAMYLCASSTGDSGELFFGEGSRLTVL.

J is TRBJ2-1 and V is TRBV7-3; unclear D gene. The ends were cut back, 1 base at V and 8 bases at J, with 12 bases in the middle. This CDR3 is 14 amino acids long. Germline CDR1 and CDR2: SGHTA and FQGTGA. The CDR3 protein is CASSLKHAVHEQFF. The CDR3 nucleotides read TGTGCCAGCAGCTTAAAGCATGCGGTACATGAGCAGTTCTTC.

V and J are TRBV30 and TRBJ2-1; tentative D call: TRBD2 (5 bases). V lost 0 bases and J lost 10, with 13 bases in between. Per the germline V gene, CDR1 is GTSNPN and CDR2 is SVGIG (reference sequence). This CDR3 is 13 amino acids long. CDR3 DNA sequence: TGTGCCTGGAGTGTAATCCTCAGCGGCGAGCAGTTCTTC. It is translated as CAWSVILSGEQFF.

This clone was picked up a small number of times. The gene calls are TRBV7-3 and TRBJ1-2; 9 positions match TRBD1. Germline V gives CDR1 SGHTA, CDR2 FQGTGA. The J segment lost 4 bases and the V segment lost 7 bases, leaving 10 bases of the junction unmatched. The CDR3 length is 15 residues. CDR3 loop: CASNGGGQGCYGYTF. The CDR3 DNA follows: TGTGCCAGCAATGGAGGAGGACAGGGGTGCTATGGCTACACCTTC. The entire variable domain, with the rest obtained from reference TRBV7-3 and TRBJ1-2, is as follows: GAGVSQTPSNKVTEKGKYVELRCDPISGHTALYWYRQSLGQGPEFLIYFQGTGAADDSGLPNDRFFAVRPEGSVSTLKIQRTERGDSAVYLCASNGGGQGCYGYTFGSGTRLTVV.

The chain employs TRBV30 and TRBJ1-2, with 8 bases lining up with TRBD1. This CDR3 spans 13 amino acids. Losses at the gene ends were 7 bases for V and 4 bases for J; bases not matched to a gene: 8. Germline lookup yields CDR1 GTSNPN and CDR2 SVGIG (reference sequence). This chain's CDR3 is CALGQGFSYGYTF. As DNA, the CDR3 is TGTGCCTTAGGACAGGGCTTTTCCTATGGCTACACCTTC.

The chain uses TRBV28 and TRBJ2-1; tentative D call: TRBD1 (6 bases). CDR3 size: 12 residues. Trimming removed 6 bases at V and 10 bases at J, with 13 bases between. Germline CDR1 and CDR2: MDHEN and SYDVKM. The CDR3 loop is CASRRRGNEQFF. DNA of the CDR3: TGTGCCAGCAGACGCAGGGGAAACGAGCAGTTCTTC.

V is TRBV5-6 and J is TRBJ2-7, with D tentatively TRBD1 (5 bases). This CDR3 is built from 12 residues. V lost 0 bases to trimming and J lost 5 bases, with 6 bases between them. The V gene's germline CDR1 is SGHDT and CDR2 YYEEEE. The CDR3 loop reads CASSLAGNEQYF. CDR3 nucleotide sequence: TGTGCCAGCAGCTTGGCAGGGAACGAGCAGTACTTC.

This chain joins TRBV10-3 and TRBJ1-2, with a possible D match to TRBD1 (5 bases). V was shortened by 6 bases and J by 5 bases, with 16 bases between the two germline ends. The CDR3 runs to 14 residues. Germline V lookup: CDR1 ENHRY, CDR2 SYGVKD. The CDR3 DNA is TGTGCCATCAGGGGGCCGGCTACCACTTATGGCTACACCTTC. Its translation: CAIRGPATTYGYTF.